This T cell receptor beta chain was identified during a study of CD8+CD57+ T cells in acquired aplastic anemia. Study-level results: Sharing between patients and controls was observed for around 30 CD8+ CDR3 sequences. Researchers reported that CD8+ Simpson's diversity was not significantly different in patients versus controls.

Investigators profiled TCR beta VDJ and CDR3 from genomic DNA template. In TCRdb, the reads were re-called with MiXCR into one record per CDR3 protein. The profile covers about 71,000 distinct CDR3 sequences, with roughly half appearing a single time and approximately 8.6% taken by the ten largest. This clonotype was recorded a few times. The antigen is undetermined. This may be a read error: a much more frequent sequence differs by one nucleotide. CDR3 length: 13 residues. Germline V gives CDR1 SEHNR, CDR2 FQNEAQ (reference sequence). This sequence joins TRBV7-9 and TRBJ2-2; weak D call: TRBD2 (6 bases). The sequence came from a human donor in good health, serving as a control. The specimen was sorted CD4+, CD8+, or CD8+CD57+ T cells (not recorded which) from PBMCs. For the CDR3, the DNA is TGTGCCAGCAGCCGGGGGTGGACCGGGGAGCTGCTTTTT. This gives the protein CASSRGWTGELLF.